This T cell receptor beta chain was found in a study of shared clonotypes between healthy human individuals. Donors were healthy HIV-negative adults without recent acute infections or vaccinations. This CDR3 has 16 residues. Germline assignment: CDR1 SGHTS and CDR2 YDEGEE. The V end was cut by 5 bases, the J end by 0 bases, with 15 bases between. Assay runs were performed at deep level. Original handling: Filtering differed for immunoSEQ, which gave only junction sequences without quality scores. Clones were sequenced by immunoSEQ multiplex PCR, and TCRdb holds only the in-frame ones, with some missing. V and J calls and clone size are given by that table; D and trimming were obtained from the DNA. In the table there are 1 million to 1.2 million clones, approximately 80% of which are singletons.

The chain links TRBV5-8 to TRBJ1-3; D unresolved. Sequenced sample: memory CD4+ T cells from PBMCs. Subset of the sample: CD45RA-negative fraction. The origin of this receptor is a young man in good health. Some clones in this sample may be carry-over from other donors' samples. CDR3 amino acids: CASRFLDGSSGNTIYF. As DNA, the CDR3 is TGTGCCAGCAGATTCTTGGACGGTTCCTCTGGAAACACCATATATTTT.